This record concerns one T cell receptor beta chain sequence. As yet, its antigen is unknown. Relative to the germline gene, one junction end is altered; a read error may explain this. The record originates from a study of T cell repertoires in cytomegalovirus infection. Study-wide findings and caveats: HLA-C-restricted CMV-specific TCR beta clonotypes were dominant in the ex vivo response.

The CDR3 loop spans 15 amino acids. Germline-derived CDR1 and CDR2 are SGHVS and FQNEAQ. TCRdb re-called the reads with MiXCR, one entry per CDR3 protein. The table has 350,000 to 500,000 distinct CDR3 sequences, 31% seen once. The source material was PBMCs. This clonotype was sampled from a human donor in good health (CMV status not recorded). Some clones in this sample may be carry-over from other donors' samples. V is TRBV7-8 and J is TRBJ1-1, with 11 nucleotides matching TRBD1. The CDR3 DNA follows: TGTGTCAGCAGCTCGCGCCTAGGGACAGGGGGTATAGCTTTCTTT. It encodes CVSSSRLGTGGIAFF.